This T cell receptor beta chain is drawn from a study of T cells in tumors after PD-1 blockade. As for the study in general: Either cemiplimab 350 mg every 2 weeks or pembrolizumab 200 mg every 3 weeks was given. Daily vismodegib 150 mg continued in a subset of anti-PD-1-treated patients.

The table came from immunoSEQ multiplex PCR; TCRdb's copy has only in-frame clones and leaves some out. The sample contains fewer than 55,000 clones, roughly 80% of which appear only once. CDR1 is LNHDA and CDR2 is SQIVND in the germline V gene (reference sequence). The CDR3 loop spans 17 amino acids. Input was about 616 ng to 6,500 ng of genomic DNA from tumor or blood. As to this clone: The junction departs from the called germline gene at one end, perhaps through a read error.

The source material was PBMCs, sampled before anti-PD-1 treatment. The chain links TRBV19 to TRBJ1-5; 10 nucleotides match TRBD1. The J call may be in error: the DNA end matches TRBJ2-3 better. The clonotype was recovered from a human donor with basal cell carcinoma. The CDR3 region is CASSIDRGRVWNQPQYF. CDR3 nucleotide sequence: TGTGCCAGTAGCATAGACAGGGGGCGCGTTTGGAATCAGCCCCAGTATTTT.